The T cell receptor (beta chain) described here comes from a study of beta chain features in type 1 diabetes. Across the study: Across every sample, about 110 million sorted cells were examined in total.

As concerns this clone: As yet, its antigen is unknown. One junction end does not reproduce the germline sequence, and a read error may be involved.

Regarding the study as a whole: Type 1 diabetes patients showed a moderate but significant shortening of TCRB CDR3s in all four CD4+ subsets. The study found that naive, central memory and Treg TCRB repertoires appeared more similar in patients than in healthy donors. For cells with high TCR expression, cDNA sequencing could yield over-representation.

Expressed TCRB transcripts were sequenced, since all the RNA that had been isolated was reverse transcribed. Sequencing used immunoSEQ multiplex PCR; TCRdb keeps in-frame clones, though not all of them. The data show hundreds of thousands of clones, with roughly 13% seen just once and about 0.02% held by the top ten. The CDR3 has 12 residues. Germline V gene data show CDR1 as SGHTA and CDR2 as FQGNSA. The receptor was isolated from a man aged 18 to 29 with type 1 diabetes. The chain joins TRBV7-2 to TRBJ2-7; D may be TRBD1 (6 bases). Sequenced material: naive CD4+ T cells from blood. The CDR3 protein is CASSLGQSRLFF. For the CDR3, the DNA is TGTGCCAGCAGCCTTGGACAGAGTCGCCTTTTTTTC.